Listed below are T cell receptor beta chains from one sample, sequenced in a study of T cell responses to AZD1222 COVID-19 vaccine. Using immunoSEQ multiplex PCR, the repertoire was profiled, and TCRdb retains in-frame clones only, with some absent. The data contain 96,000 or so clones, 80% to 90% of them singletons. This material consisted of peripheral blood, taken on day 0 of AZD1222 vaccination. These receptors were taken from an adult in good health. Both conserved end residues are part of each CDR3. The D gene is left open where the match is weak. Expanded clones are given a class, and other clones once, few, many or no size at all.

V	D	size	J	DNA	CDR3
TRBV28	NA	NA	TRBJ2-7	TGTGCCAGCAGTTTATGGGACAGCTCCTACGAGCAGTACTTC	CASSLWDSSYEQYF
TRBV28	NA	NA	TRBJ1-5	TGTGCCAGCAGTTTCCTCAATGGGGGCAGGGAGGATCAGCCCCAGCATTTT	CASSFLNGGREDQPQHF
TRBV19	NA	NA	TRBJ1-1	TGTGCCAGTAGTGCAACACTAGTAGTCACTGAAGCTTTCTTT	CASSATLVVTEAFF
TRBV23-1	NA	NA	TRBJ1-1	TGCGCCAGCACGGGCACTGAAGCTTTCTTT	CASTGTEAFF
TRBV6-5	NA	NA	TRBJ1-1	TGTGCCAGCAGCCTCAGGGATGACACTGAAGCTTTCTTT	CASSLRDDTEAFF
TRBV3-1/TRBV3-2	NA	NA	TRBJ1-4	TGTGCCAGCAGCCCCCTTTCCAGGACAACTAATGAAAAACTGTTTTTT	CASSPLSRTTNEKLFF
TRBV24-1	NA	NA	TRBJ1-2	TGTGCCACCAGTGATTATACGGATACAAATGGCTACACCTTC	CATSDYTDTNGYTF
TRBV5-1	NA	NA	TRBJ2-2	TGCGCCAGCAGCTTGGTAGGGGACCTGAACACCGGGGAGCTGTTTTTT	CASSLVGDLNTGELFF
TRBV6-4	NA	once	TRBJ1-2	TGTGCCAGCAGTGACAGGGCAGAAGCTCATGGCTACACCTTC	CASSDRAEAHGYTF
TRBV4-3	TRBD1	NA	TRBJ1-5	TGCGCCAGCAGCCAAGCGACAGGGGGTTTTCAGCCCCAGCATTTT	CASSQATGGFQPQHF
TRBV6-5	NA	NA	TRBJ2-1	TGTGCCACCAGGGTCCCCGGGGACAATGAGCAGTTCTTC	CATRVPGDNEQFF
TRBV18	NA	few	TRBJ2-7	TGTGCCAGCTCCCTGGGGGGGCATTACGAGCAGTACTTC	CASSLGGHYEQYF
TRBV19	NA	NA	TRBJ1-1	TGTGCCAGTACCGGTGATCTGGGCGGCACTGAAGCTTTCTTT	CASTGDLGGTEAFF
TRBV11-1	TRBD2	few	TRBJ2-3	TGTGCCAGCAGCTCCGCGGGACTAGCTGATACGCAGTATTTT	CASSSAGLADTQYF
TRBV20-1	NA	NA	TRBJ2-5	TGCAGTGCTCCTACCCAAGAGACCCAGTACTTC	CSAPTQETQYF
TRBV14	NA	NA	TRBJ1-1	TGTGCCAGCAGCCTCTCACGGGGGCTGGTGACTGAAGCTTTCTTT	CASSLSRGLVTEAFF
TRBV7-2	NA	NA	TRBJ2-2	TGTGCCAGCAGCCTACAATCGGACACCGGGGAGCTGTTTTTT	CASSLQSDTGELFF
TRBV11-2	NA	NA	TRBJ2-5	TGTGCCAGCAGCTTTCGGTCGACGGGGGAGACCCAGTACTTC	CASSFRSTGETQYF
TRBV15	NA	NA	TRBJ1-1	TGTGCCACCAGCAGAGGACCGGAGTCAGGGTGTGTGGCTTTCTTT	CATSRGPESGCVAFF
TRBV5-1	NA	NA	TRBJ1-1	TGCGCCAGCAGCTACGCAGGACCCATGAACACTGAAGCTTTCTTT	CASSYAGPMNTEAFF
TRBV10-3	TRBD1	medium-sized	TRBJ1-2	TGTGCCATCGGCTACACCAGGACAGGGGGCGTGAATTATGGCTACACCTTC	CAIGYTRTGGVNYGYTF
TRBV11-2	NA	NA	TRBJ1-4	TGTGCCAGCAGCTTAGAACCCTGGGCCGCAACTAATGAAAAACTGTTTTTT	CASSLEPWAATNEKLFF
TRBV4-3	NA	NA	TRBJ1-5	TGCGCCAGCAGCCTACGCCGAGGAGGGGAACAGCCCCAGCATTTT	CASSLRRGGEQPQHF
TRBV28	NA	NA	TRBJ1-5	TGTGCCAGCAGATACAATAGCAATCAGCCCCAGCATTTT	CASRYNSNQPQHF
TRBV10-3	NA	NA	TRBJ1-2	TGTGCCATCAGTGAGCCCCGCGGGTATGGCTACACCTTC	CAISEPRGYGYTF
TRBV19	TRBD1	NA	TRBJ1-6	TGTGCCAGTAGGGGACAGTTGAGTTCACCCCTCCACTTT	CASRGQLSSPLHF
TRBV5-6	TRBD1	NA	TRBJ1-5	TGTGCCAGCAGCCCCGCGCGGCAGGGGGTTGGCGGGAGCAATCAGCCCCAGCATTTT	CASSPARQGVGGSNQPQHF
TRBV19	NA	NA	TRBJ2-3	TGTGCCAGTAGTATCGAGGGGGGCACAGATACGCAGTATTTT	CASSIEGGTDTQYF
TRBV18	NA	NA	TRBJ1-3	TGTGCCAGCTCACCCCTTCCCTCTGGAAACACCATATATTTT	CASSPLPSGNTIYF